The next 22 T cell receptor beta chains were all read from a single sample in a study of cytomegalovirus exposure and HLA in healthy donors. PCR was performed using 60 Vbeta and 13 Jbeta primers. Clones were read by immunoSEQ multiplex PCR, and TCRdb kept only the in-frame ones, dropping some. The sample records approximately 100,000 clones, 85% being singletons. Sequenced sample: PBMCs. These TCRs come from a man aged 40-50 years in good health and CMV-seropositive.

The V call is TRBV21-1, the J call TRBJ2-1; the table's D call, TRBD1, has no DNA check behind it. TRBV21-1 is recorded as a pseudogene. The CDR3 runs 15 residues. CDR3 loop: CASSGGQVLYNEQFF. The CDR3 DNA reads TGTGCCAGCAGCGGGGGACAGGTCCTCTACAATGAGCAGTTCTTC.

The chain links TRBV5-1 to TRBJ1-1; no definite D call. CDR3 length: 12 residues. Trimming shortened V by 0 bases and J by 7 bases, and 7 bases separated the two germline ends. Germline V gene data show CDR1 as SGHRS and CDR2 as YFSETQ. The CDR3 loop reads CASSLERSEAFF. The DNA for the CDR3 is TGCGCCAGCAGCTTGGAGCGCAGTGAAGCTTTCTTT. Together with reference TRBV5-1 and TRBJ1-1, the CDR3 gives the full variable domain: KAGVTQTPRYLIKTRGQQVTLSCSPISGHRSVSWYQQTPGQGLQFLFEYFSETQRNKGNFPGRFSGRQFSNSRSEMNVSTLELGDSALYLCASSLERSEAFFGQGTRLTVV.

This clone was detected once. V is TRBV2 and J is TRBJ2-3; 7 nucleotides agree with TRBD2. This CDR3 is built from 14 residues. Germline trimming cut 6 bases from V and 4 bases from J; bases unmatched to any gene: 7. Germline lookup yields CDR1 SNHLY and CDR2 FYNNEI. The CDR3 here is CASSAGGGADTQYF. The CDR3 nucleotides are TGTGCCAGCAGCGCGGGTGGGGGGGCAGATACGCAGTATTTT.

The V call is TRBV7-3, the J call TRBJ2-2, with D possibly matching TRBD2 (6 bases). This CDR3 has 15 residues. V was cut by 5 bases and J by 7 bases, with 17 bases left in between. In germline, CDR1 is SGHTA, CDR2 FQGTGA. This CDR3 is CASSIGHAGNGELFF. CDR3 nucleotide sequence: TGTGCCAGCAGCATCGGTCACGCGGGAAACGGGGAGCTGTTTTTT.

This sequence joins TRBV4-1 and TRBJ1-1, with D possibly TRBD1 on 6 matching bases. CDR1 and CDR2 (germline): MGHRA, YSYEKL. V was clipped by 4 bases and J by 6 bases, with 12 bases between them. The CDR3 runs to 13 residues. CDR3 nucleotides: TGCGCCAGCAGCCGCGGGGGCAGGGCTGAAGCTTTCTTT. Translated: CASSRGGRAEAFF.

This sequence joins TRBV7-9 and TRBJ2-1; D possibly corresponds to TRBD2 (6 bases). The CDR3 totals 17 residues. Germline V gene lookup returns CDR1 SEHNR and CDR2 FQNEAQ (reference sequence). Trimming removed 5 bases from V and 10 bases from J, with 27 bases in between. CDR3 DNA sequence: TGTGCCAGCAGCCTCCCGGTCGTGAGGAGGGCCTCGGTGGAGCAGTTCTTC. This translates into CASSLPVVRRASVEQFF.

The chain uses TRBV12-5 and TRBJ2-4; D unresolved. CDR3 size: 16 residues. Trimming took off 5 bases at V and 0 bases at J, with 14 bases between the two ends. The germline gives CDR1 LGHNT, CDR2 FRNRAP. CDR3 loop: CASGLDSFEAKNIQYF. The DNA for the CDR3 is TGTGCTAGTGGTCTCGACTCCTTTGAAGCCAAAAACATTCAGTACTTC.

The chain recombines TRBV19 with TRBJ1-6, with TRBD1 matching 7 bases. The CDR3 runs 14 residues. The trim removed 3 bases at V and 7 bases at J, leaving 3 bases unmatched. CDR1 LNHDA and CDR2 SQIVND come from the germline V gene (reference sequence). CDR3 DNA: TGTGCCAGTAGTATCAACAGGGGAAATTCACCCCTCCACTTT. Residues: CASSINRGNSPLHF.

The CDR3 protein is CASTPVLGAVGKLFF. The CDR3 DNA follows: TGTGCCAGCACCCCTGTCCTAGGCGCAGTCGGAAAACTGTTTTTT. The rearrangement links TRBV2 to TRBJ1-4; D remains unclear. V was pared by 7 bases and J by 10 bases, with 22 bases between. This CDR3 contains 15 residues. From germline, CDR1 is SNHLY and CDR2 FYNNEI.

This clone was recorded once. This sequence joins TRBV5-4 and TRBJ2-5; D uncertain. This CDR3 is built from 11 residues. Germline CDR1 reads SGHNT; CDR2 reads YYREEE (reference sequence). V was trimmed by 4 bases and J by 3 bases, leaving 4 bases between them. CDR3 sequence reads: CASSREETQYF. CDR3 DNA: TGTGCCAGCAGCAGAGAAGAGACCCAGTACTTC.

The chain is built from TRBV7-9 and TRBJ1-4, with D unresolved. Trimming removed 3 bases at V and 8 bases at J, with 4 bases between. Germline loops: CDR1 SEHNR, CDR2 FQNEAQ (reference sequence). CDR3 size: 11 residues. The CDR3 nucleotides are TGTGCCAGCAGCTTCCAGGAAAAACTGTTTTTT. It is translated as CASSFQEKLFF.

V gene TRBV25-1 combines with J gene TRBJ2-2; a weak D match, TRBD1 (6 bases). The germline V and J ends were trimmed by 2 bases and 7 bases, with 17 bases remaining between them. Germline CDR1 is MGHDK and CDR2 is SYGVNS. The CDR3 runs to 16 residues. CDR3 in DNA: TGTGCCAGCAGTGAACCACAGGGAACCGGTGGCGGGGAGCTGTTTTTT. Protein sequence: CASSEPQGTGGGELFF. The full variable domain, with the rest looked up from reference TRBV25-1 and TRBJ2-2, is EADIYQTPRYLVIGTGKKITLECSQTMGHDKMYWYQQDPGMELHLIHYSYGVNSTEKGDLSSESTVSRIRTEHFPLTLESARPSHTSQYLCASSEPQGTGGGELFFGEGSRLTVL.

This clone was found once. The chain joins TRBV7-2 to TRBJ1-1; 8 bases line up with TRBD1. The CDR3 runs to 16 residues. V lost 5 bases, J lost 1 base, and 9 bases stayed unmatched. Germline assignment: CDR1 SGHTA and CDR2 FQGNSA. The chain's CDR3 is CASSRQGTGSNTEAFF. CDR3 nucleotides: TGTGCCAGCAGCCGACAGGGGACAGGATCGAACACTGAAGCTTTCTTT.

This clone appeared once. The V gene is TRBV6-1, the J gene TRBJ1-4, with 9 bases matching TRBD1. The CDR3 is 15 amino acids. V lost 2 bases, J lost 6 bases, and 4 bases stayed unmatched. Per the germline V gene, CDR1 is MNHNS and CDR2 is SASEGT. CDR3 sequence (DNA): TGTGCCAGCAGTGAACCGGGACAGGGTTATGAAAAACTGTTTTTT. Translated, it gives CASSEPGQGYEKLFF.

The chain couples TRBV15 to TRBJ1-1; possibly TRBD1 for D (6 bases). Germline V gene lookup returns CDR1 LNHNV and CDR2 YYDKDF (reference sequence). The CDR3 extends over 13 amino acids. The V end lost 0 bases, the J end lost 9 bases, and 11 bases lay between the germline ends. The CDR3 spells CATSRDVGAQAFF. The CDR3 DNA sequence: TGTGCCACCAGCAGAGACGTGGGGGCCCAAGCTTTCTTT.

V usage is TRBV27 and J usage is TRBJ2-2, with D possibly TRBD2 on 7 matching bases. From germline, CDR1 is MNHEY and CDR2 SMNVEV (reference sequence). The CDR3 is 15 residues long. Trimming stripped 2 bases from V and 5 bases from J, with 12 bases between. Written as DNA, the CDR3 is TGTGCCAGCAGTTTAGGGGGGGCTAGGACCGGGGAGCTGTTTTTT. This codes for CASSLGGARTGELFF.

This rearrangement joins TRBV27 to TRBJ2-1; 13 bases align to TRBD2. The CDR3 consists of 17 residues. V was clipped by 5 bases and J by 5 bases; unmatched bases: 9. Germline V gene lookup returns CDR1 MNHEY and CDR2 SMNVEV (reference sequence). The CDR3 region has the DNA TGTGCCAGCAGTCTACTAGCGGGAGGGACCTCGAACAATGAGCAGTTCTTC. The encoded protein is CASSLLAGGTSNNEQFF.

The chain joins TRBV11-2 to TRBJ2-3, with 7 bases matching TRBD2. Germline V lookup: CDR1 SGHAT, CDR2 FQNNGV. This CDR3 region has 15 residues. V gave up 5 bases and J gave up 1 base; unmatched junction bases: 6. This CDR3 reads CASSPSRGGTDTQYF. The CDR3 DNA follows: TGTGCCAGCAGCCCCTCTCGGGGGGGCACAGATACGCAGTATTTT.

The rearrangement links TRBV11-3 to TRBJ2-5, with D possibly being TRBD1 (6 bases). V gave up 6 bases and J gave up 1 base, with 15 bases separating them. Germline CDR1 reads SGHNT; CDR2 reads YENEEA. The CDR3 runs 15 residues. CDR3 nucleotide sequence: TGTGCCAGCAGTTACTCGGACAGTATCCAAGAGACCCAGTACTTC. Protein sequence: CASSYSDSIQETQYF.

The table lists this clone with a count of one. V usage is TRBV6-5 and J usage is TRBJ2-7; maybe TRBD2 (6 bases). The V end lost 6 bases, the J end lost 3 bases, and 18 bases lay between the germline ends. This CDR3 is 15 amino acids long. CDR1 MNHEY and CDR2 SVGAGI come from the germline V gene. This CDR3 reads CASRPTRGRNYEQYF. The DNA for the CDR3 is TGTGCCAGCAGACCAACGCGGGGTAGAAACTACGAGCAGTACTTC.

This clone turned up a few times. The chain is built from TRBV25-1 and TRBJ2-3; weak D call: TRBD1 (6 bases). The CDR3 runs to 13 residues. Deletions cut 5 bases from V and 5 bases from J, with 11 bases between. CDR1 and CDR2 (germline): MGHDK, SYGVNS. CDR3 in DNA: TGTGCCAGCAGTCATAGGGGGAAAGATACGCAGTATTTT. Its translation is CASSHRGKDTQYF.

The chain couples TRBV6-1 to TRBJ1-5, with D hard to call. The CDR3 runs 13 residues. Germline V gives CDR1 MNHNS, CDR2 SASEGT. V lost 1 base and J lost 4, with 5 bases in between. The CDR3 DNA sequence: TGTGCCAGCAGTGAAGGCGGGAATCAGCCCCAGCATTTT. This sequence encodes CASSEGGNQPQHF.